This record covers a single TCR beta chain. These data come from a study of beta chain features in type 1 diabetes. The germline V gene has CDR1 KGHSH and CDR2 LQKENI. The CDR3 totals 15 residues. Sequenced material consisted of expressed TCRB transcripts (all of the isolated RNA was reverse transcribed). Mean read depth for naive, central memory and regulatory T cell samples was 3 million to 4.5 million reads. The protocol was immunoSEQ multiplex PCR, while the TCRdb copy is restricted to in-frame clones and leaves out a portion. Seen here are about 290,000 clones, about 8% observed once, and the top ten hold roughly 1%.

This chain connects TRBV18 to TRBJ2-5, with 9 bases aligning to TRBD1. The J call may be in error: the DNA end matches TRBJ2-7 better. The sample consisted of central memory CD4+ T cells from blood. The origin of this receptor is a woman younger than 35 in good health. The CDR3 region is CASSQGQGTTNEQYF. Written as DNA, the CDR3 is TGTGCCAGCTCACAAGGACAGGGGACTACAAACGAGCAGTACTTC.